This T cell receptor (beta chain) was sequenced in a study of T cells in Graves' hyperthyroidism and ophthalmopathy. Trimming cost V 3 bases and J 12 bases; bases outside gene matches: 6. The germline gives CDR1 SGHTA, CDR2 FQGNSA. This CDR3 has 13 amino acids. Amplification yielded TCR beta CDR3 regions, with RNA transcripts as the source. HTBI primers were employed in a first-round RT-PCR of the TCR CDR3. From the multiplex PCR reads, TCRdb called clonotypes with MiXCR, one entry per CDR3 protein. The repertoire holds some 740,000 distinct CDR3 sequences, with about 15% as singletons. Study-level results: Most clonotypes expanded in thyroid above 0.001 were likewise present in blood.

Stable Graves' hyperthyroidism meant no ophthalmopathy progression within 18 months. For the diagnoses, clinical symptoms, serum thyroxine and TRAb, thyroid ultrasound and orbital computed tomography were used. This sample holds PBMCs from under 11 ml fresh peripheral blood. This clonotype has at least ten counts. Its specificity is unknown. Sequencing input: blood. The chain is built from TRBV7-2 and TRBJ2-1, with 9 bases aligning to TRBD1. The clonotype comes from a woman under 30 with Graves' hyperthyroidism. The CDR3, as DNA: TGTGCCAGCAGCTTGGGACAGGGCGTAGGGCAGTTCTTC. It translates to CASSLGQGVGQFF.